Presented here are 14 T cell receptor beta chains from one specimen sequenced in a study of follicular helper T cells after annual influenza vaccination. Time point defined: 2013-2014 season, 7 days after vaccination. Assay: immunoSEQ multiplex PCR; the TCRdb copy retains only in-frame clones and omits some. The sample has 7,500 to 9,500 clones, more than 80% seen once. This specimen consisted of CXCR5+ CD38- circulating T follicular helper cells from blood, obtained 7 days after influenza vaccination. As to subset: circulating Tfh, non-naive CD4+CXCR5+PD-1+ (ICOS+CD38+ or ICOS-CD38-). The origin of the receptors is an adult who received the influenza vaccine.

The chain links TRBV28 to TRBJ1-5, with D possibly TRBD1 on 5 matching bases. Germline lookup yields CDR1 MDHEN and CDR2 SYDVKM. The CDR3 has 17 amino acids. V was pared by 2 bases and J by 3 bases, with 17 bases between. In DNA form, the CDR3 reads TGTGCCAGCAGTTTAAGGGCCTCGCGAGGGGACAATCAGCCCCAGCATTTT. Amino acid sequence: CASSLRASRGDNQPQHF.

The rearrangement links TRBV28 to TRBJ2-4, with D tentatively TRBD2 (6 bases). This CDR3 spans 15 amino acids. Germline V lookup: CDR1 MDHEN, CDR2 SYDVKM. V shed 5 bases and J shed 1 base, with 12 bases lying between them. The CDR3 sequence: CASSHISGAKNIQYF. The CDR3 region has the DNA TGTGCCAGCAGTCACATTAGCGGTGCCAAAAACATTCAGTACTTC.

The rearrangement uses TRBV5-1 and TRBJ1-4; the match to TRBD1 covers 7 bases. CDR1 and CDR2 from the germline V gene are SGHRS and YFSETQ. The CDR3 runs 15 residues. Trimming at V came to 4 bases and at J to 5 bases, leaving 8 bases not matched to a gene. The CDR3 protein is CASSATGDGNEKLFF. CDR3 DNA sequence: TGCGCCAGCAGCGCCACAGGGGATGGGAATGAAAAACTGTTTTTT.

The gene calls are TRBV5-1 and TRBJ2-5; TRBD2 aligns across 9 bases. After removal of 0 bases from V and 7 bases from J, the junction contained 1 base not matched to a gene. The CDR3 contains 13 residues. Germline V gene lookup returns CDR1 SGHRS and CDR2 YFSETQ. This CDR3 is CASSLGREGTQYF. CDR3 bases: TGCGCCAGCAGCTTGGGGCGGGAGGGGACCCAGTACTTC.

The V and J genes are TRBV5-1 and TRBJ2-2, with no clear D. The CDR3 is 13 residues long. CDR1 is SGHRS, CDR2 YFSETQ, per germline. V lost 0 bases to trimming and J lost 3 bases, with 3 bases between them. This chain's CDR3 is CASSLGYTGELFF. DNA of the CDR3: TGCGCCAGCAGCTTGGGGTACACCGGGGAGCTGTTTTTT. Complete variable domain (other parts from reference TRBV5-1 and TRBJ2-2): KAGVTQTPRYLIKTRGQQVTLSCSPISGHRSVSWYQQTPGQGLQFLFEYFSETQRNKGNFPGRFSGRQFSNSRSEMNVSTLELGDSALYLCASSLGYTGELFFGEGSRLTVL.

The V and J genes are TRBV6-1 and TRBJ2-7; no clear D gene. V lost 5 bases to trimming and J lost 5 bases, with 13 bases between them. Germline CDR1 is MNHNS and CDR2 is SASEGT. The CDR3 loop spans 13 amino acids. CDR3 DNA: TGTGCCAGCAGTCTCCGGACCCTGAACGAGCAGTACTTC. Protein product: CASSLRTLNEQYF.

This clone was seen a few times. The chain recombines TRBV11-2 with TRBJ1-1, with TRBD1 identical over 8 bases. Per the germline V gene, CDR1 is SGHAT and CDR2 is FQNNGV. V was clipped by 4 bases and J by 8 bases; unmatched bases: 3. The CDR3 loop spans 12 amino acids. The CDR3 DNA follows: TGTGCCAGCAGCTCCAGGGGGCCGGAAGCTTTCTTT. Translated, it gives CASSSRGPEAFF.

The chain employs TRBV7-9 and TRBJ2-3; D possibly corresponds to TRBD2 (5 bases). This CDR3 has 16 amino acids. The germline gives CDR1 SEHNR, CDR2 FQNEAQ (reference sequence). Trimming removed 3 bases from V and 0 bases from J, with 13 bases in between. CDR3 sequence reads: CASSLAGVSSTDTQYF. Written as DNA, the CDR3 is TGTGCCAGCAGCTTGGCCGGGGTTTCTAGCACAGATACGCAGTATTTT.

The chain uses TRBV7-3 and TRBJ2-1, with D possibly TRBD2 on 5 matching bases. This CDR3 has 13 amino acids. Between the trimmed V and J ends, which lost 0 bases and 10 bases, there was a span of 10 bases. Germline lookup yields CDR1 SGHTA and CDR2 FQGTGA. The CDR3 spells CASSLTRATEQFF. The CDR3 coding sequence is TGTGCCAGCAGCTTAACGAGGGCAACCGAGCAGTTCTTC.

The V and J genes are TRBV6-1 and TRBJ1-2; D remains unclear. Germline values: CDR1 MNHNS, CDR2 SASEGT. Trimming removed 6 bases from V and 7 bases from J, with 18 bases in between. This CDR3 contains 14 residues. The CDR3 protein is CASSPIENGLGYTF. In DNA, the CDR3 is TGTGCCAGCAGCCCCATCGAAAATGGGCTTGGCTACACCTTC.

The chain is built from TRBV4-2 and TRBJ2-6; 8 bases fit TRBD1. The germline V gene has CDR1 LGHNA and CDR2 YNFKEQ. J gave up 4 bases and V 0 bases, and 5 bases lay outside the gene matches. CDR3 length: 17 amino acids. CDR3 region: CASSQEPRGQGANVLTF. In nucleotides, the CDR3 is TGTGCCAGCAGCCAAGAGCCCAGGGGGCAAGGGGCCAACGTCCTGACTTTC.

The V and J genes are TRBV28 and TRBJ2-5; possible D gene TRBD2, 5 bases. V shed 7 bases and J shed 0 bases, with 9 bases lying between them. The CDR3 is 13 amino acids. Germline CDR1 reads MDHEN; CDR2 reads SYDVKM. The chain's CDR3 is CASKPGNQETQYF. The CDR3 DNA sequence: TGTGCCAGCAAGCCGGGAAACCAAGAGACCCAGTACTTC.

The V gene is TRBV11-3, the J gene TRBJ2-1; no reliable D call. The CDR3 extends over 14 amino acids. V lost 1 base to trimming and J lost 8 bases, with 12 bases between them. Germline CDR1 and CDR2: SGHNT and YENEEA. DNA of the CDR3: TGTGCCAGCAGCTTAGGACGGTCCTCCGATGAGCAGTTCTTC. Its protein is CASSLGRSSDEQFF.

CDR3 sequence reads: CASSLSDTQYF. The CDR3, as DNA: TGTGCCAGCAGCTTGTCAGATACGCAGTATTTT. The chain couples TRBV7-2 to TRBJ2-3, with D uncertain. Germline CDR1 SGHTA, CDR2 FQGNSA. Trimming removed 3 bases from V and 4 bases from J, with 2 bases in between. CDR3 length equals 11 residues.